The 10 T cell receptor beta chains presented below share a single source sample, sequenced in a study of shared clonotypes between healthy human individuals. Sequencing used immunoSEQ multiplex PCR; TCRdb keeps in-frame clones, though not all of them. The sample contains approximately 1.4 million clones, 95% to 99% of which appear only once. The specimen was naive CD4+ T cells sorted from blood. Regarding subset: CD45RA+ positively selected. These receptors were collected from a man in his thirties or forties in good health.

This chain connects TRBV4-2 to TRBJ2-3; TRBD2 matches at 11 bases. V was pared by 0 bases and J by 5 bases, with 4 bases of the junction left unmatched. This CDR3 is built from 16 residues. Per the germline V gene, CDR1 is LGHNA and CDR2 is YNFKEQ. The chain's CDR3 is CASSQDLAGGIDTQYF. The CDR3 nucleotides read TGTGCCAGCAGCCAAGATCTAGCGGGAGGAATAGATACGCAGTATTTT.

This chain joins TRBV4-1 and TRBJ2-7; 10 bases line up with TRBD2. The CDR3 loop spans 17 amino acids. The germline V gene encodes CDR1 MGHRA and CDR2 YSYEKL. V trimming: 4 bases; J trimming: 0 bases; junction bases outside the gene matches: 9. CDR3 region: CASSPQVLAGGSYEQYF. CDR3 in DNA: TGCGCCAGCAGCCCACAAGTTTTAGCGGGAGGCTCCTACGAGCAGTACTTC.

The chain has TRBV9 and TRBJ2-2, with TRBD2 as a possible D gene (6 bases). This CDR3 contains 16 residues. The germline V gene encodes CDR1 SGDLS and CDR2 YYNGEE. V was pared by 3 bases and J by 5 bases, with 17 bases between. The CDR3 nucleotides are TGTGCCAGCAGCGGATGGGAGGCCGGAGGAACCGGGGAGCTGTTTTTT. It translates to CASSGWEAGGTGELFF.

V gene TRBV5-1 combines with J gene TRBJ2-3; D is ambiguous. This CDR3 spans 15 amino acids. V was clipped by 5 bases and J by 0 bases, with 13 bases between them. The germline V gene encodes CDR1 SGHRS and CDR2 YFSETQ. Written as DNA, the CDR3 is TGCGCCAGCAGTTTACAGAGCCTTAGCACAGATACGCAGTATTTT. Protein product: CASSLQSLSTDTQYF.

The rearrangement joins TRBV2 to TRBJ2-3, with 10 bases matching TRBD2. Germline loops: CDR1 SNHLY, CDR2 FYNNEI. This CDR3 spans 17 amino acids. Unmatched junction bases numbered 13, after V lost 7 bases and J lost 3 bases. The CDR3 sequence is CASNLPASGSETDTQYF. CDR3 nucleotides: TGTGCCAGCAACCTTCCTGCTAGCGGGAGTGAAACAGATACGCAGTATTTT.

The J gene is TRBJ2-7, the V gene TRBV10-2; 9 nucleotides line up with TRBD1. V dropped 4 bases and J dropped 7; count of bases not matched to a gene: 11. In germline, CDR1 is WSHSY, CDR2 SAAADI. The CDR3 has 15 residues. CDR3 DNA: TGCGCCAGCAGTGGAACAGGGGGCACTTCGGGGGAGCAGTACTTC. This sequence encodes CASSGTGGTSGEQYF.

The V gene is TRBV29-1, the J gene TRBJ1-4; D unresolved. CDR1 and CDR2 (germline): SQVTM, ANQGSEA. V lost 5 bases to trimming and J lost 6 bases, with 10 bases between them. The CDR3 loop spans 12 amino acids. The CDR3: CSVSDNDEKLFF. The CDR3 DNA reads as TGCAGCGTTTCCGACAATGATGAAAAACTGTTTTTT.

The chain employs TRBV6-5 and TRBJ2-4, with TRBD1 matching over 7 bases. This CDR3 spans 15 amino acids. CDR1 is MNHEY, CDR2 SVGAGI, per germline. J gave up 15 bases and V 6 bases, and 20 bases lay outside the gene matches. The CDR3 here is CASRTTIRDSLKRYF. The CDR3, as DNA: TGTGCCAGCAGAACAACCATCCGGGACAGCCTTAAACGGTACTTC.

This sequence joins TRBV9 and TRBJ2-5; 11 bases map to TRBD2. J gave up 2 bases and V 3 bases, and 9 bases lay outside the gene matches. The germline V gene encodes CDR1 SGDLS and CDR2 YYNGEE. The CDR3 sequence is 17 residues long. CDR3 DNA sequence: TGTGCCAGCAGCGGCGCTAGCGGGAGGACGGAACAAGAGACCCAGTACTTC. Amino acids: CASSGASGRTEQETQYF.

The chain is built from TRBV9 and TRBJ2-1, with a tentative D call TRBD2 (5 bases). V lost 4 bases and J lost 0, with 11 bases in between. Germline values: CDR1 SGDLS, CDR2 YYNGEE. The CDR3 is 15 residues long. CDR3 in DNA: TGTGCCAGCAGCTGGACTGTTAGCTCCTACAATGAGCAGTTCTTC. It yields the protein CASSWTVSSYNEQFF.